This TCR beta chain was recovered during a study of OX40 agonist ivuxolimab in advanced cancers. Regarding the study as a whole: More expanded clones were seen, on average, in CD8+ T cells than in CD4+. The antigen specificity of the peripheral T cells (those that were expanded) was not determined.

TCRdb keeps only in-frame clones here, not all; method: immunoSEQ multiplex PCR. The sample has about 77,000 clones; 85% to 95% are singletons. The germline V gene encodes CDR1 LNHDA and CDR2 SQIVND (reference sequence). Trimming removed 4 bases at V and 7 bases at J, with 20 bases between. CDR3 length equals 16 residues. Concerning this clone: The antigen is not known.

The sequences come from CD4+ or CD8+ T cells sorted from blood, collected in a trial of the OX40 agonist ivuxolimab. This TCR came from an adult with an advanced solid tumor such as melanoma, head and neck, liver or kidney cancer. The V and J genes are TRBV19 and TRBJ2-1; no reliable D call. CDR3 loop: CASSTQTTPPRNEQFF. The CDR3 coding sequence is TGTGCCAGTAGTACCCAAACTACGCCGCCCCGTAATGAGCAGTTCTTC.